Shown below are 24 T cell receptor beta chains from a single sample sequenced in a study of T cell changes during pregnancy in multiple sclerosis. TCRdb keeps only in-frame clones here, not all; method: immunoSEQ multiplex PCR. The sample comprises 30,000 to 35,000 clones, around 90% of which are singletons, and 0.45% to 0.6% rests with the top ten. The source material was CD4+ T cells from peripheral blood mononuclear cells, sampled in the third trimester of pregnancy. These receptor sequences come from a female donor in good health, enrolled as a control in a pregnancy study.

The J gene is TRBJ2-7, the V gene TRBV27; TRBD2 is a possible D gene (6 bases). The CDR3 spans 14 residues. Germline assignment: CDR1 MNHEY and CDR2 SMNVEV (reference sequence). Trimming pared 4 bases from V and 3 bases from J, leaving 13 bases between. This CDR3 reads CASSSAGWGYEQYF. DNA for the CDR3: TGTGCCAGCAGTTCTGCGGGGTGGGGCTACGAGCAGTACTTC.

The CDR3 sequence: CASSGEGQGASRELFF. The DNA for the CDR3 is TGCGCCAGCAGCGGGGAGGGACAGGGGGCTTCCAGGGAGCTGTTTTTT. The chain uses TRBV5-1 and TRBJ2-2; 12 positions match TRBD1. CDR1 and CDR2 (germline): SGHRS, YFSETQ. V gave up 4 bases and J gave up 9 bases; unmatched junction bases: 10. CDR3 length: 16 residues.

The rearrangement links TRBV19 to TRBJ2-7, with 11 bases lining up with TRBD1. From germline, CDR1 is LNHDA and CDR2 SQIVND (reference sequence). Trimming took 7 bases from V and 7 from J; bases not matched to a gene: 9. The CDR3 runs 14 residues. CDR3 protein: CASTSGQGAREQYF. The CDR3 DNA is TGTGCCAGTACCTCAGGACAGGGGGCACGGGAGCAGTACTTC.

This clone was observed once. V gene TRBV11-3 combines with J gene TRBJ2-5; D may be TRBD1 (5 bases). CDR1 and CDR2 (germline): SGHNT, YENEEA. This CDR3 spans 19 amino acids. Deletions cut 1 base from V and 2 bases from J, with 23 bases between. In DNA form, the CDR3 reads TGTGCCAGCAGCTTAGGAGTTTGGGGCGCCCTGACGGTTCAAGAGACCCAGTACTTC. It translates to CASSLGVWGALTVQETQYF.

This clone was seen once. CDR3 region: CASSFPPVFGALDTQYF. The CDR3 DNA reads as TGTGCCAGCAGCTTCCCCCCGGTGTTTGGGGCGCTGGATACGCAGTATTTT. The chain employs TRBV13 and TRBJ2-3; D may be TRBD1 (5 bases). The V end was cut by 3 bases, the J end by 6 bases, with 22 bases between. This CDR3 has 17 amino acids. Germline V lookup: CDR1 PRHDT, CDR2 FYEKMQ (reference sequence).

This clone was seen a single time. The chain is built from TRBV13 and TRBJ1-2; D is uncertain. Germline CDR1 reads PRHDT; CDR2 reads FYEKMQ (reference sequence). The CDR3 is 16 amino acids. Trimming took off 4 bases at V and 3 bases at J, with 18 bases between the two ends. The CDR3 sequence is CASSSPWAGVHYGYTF. CDR3 sequence (DNA): TGTGCCAGCAGCTCCCCCTGGGCGGGAGTTCACTATGGCTACACCTTC.

This clone occurred a few times. CDR3 residues: CASSDGTGDTEAFF. The CDR3 coding sequence is TGTGCCAGCAGTGACGGGACAGGGGACACTGAAGCTTTCTTT. The chain joins TRBV25-1 to TRBJ1-1; 10 bases agree with TRBD1. Germline loops: CDR1 MGHDK, CDR2 SYGVNS. The trim removed 3 bases at V and 3 bases at J, leaving 1 base unmatched. The CDR3 spans 14 residues. Using reference TRBV25-1 and TRBJ1-1 for the parts outside the CDR3, the full variable domain is EADIYQTPRYLVIGTGKKITLECSQTMGHDKMYWYQQDPGMELHLIHYSYGVNSTEKGDLSSESTVSRIRTEHFPLTLESARPSHTSQYLCASSDGTGDTEAFFGQGTRLTVV.

The V gene is TRBV5-1, the J gene TRBJ1-5; TRBD1 agrees at 8 bases. Germline-derived CDR1 and CDR2 are SGHRS and YFSETQ. The V gene end was trimmed by 4 bases and the J gene end by 7 bases; junction bases not matched to a gene: 7. This CDR3 contains 14 residues. The CDR3 is CASSVGQGGQPQHF. The CDR3 DNA reads TGCGCCAGCAGCGTTGGACAGGGCGGGCAGCCCCAGCATTTT.

This clone has a single count. CDR3 nucleotide sequence: TGTGCCAGCAGCGTAAACAGGGGCGACCTTTACTCTGGGGCCAACGTCCTGACTTTC. Protein product: CASSVNRGDLYSGANVLTF. The chain recombines TRBV5-8 with TRBJ2-6; 7 bases agree with TRBD1. The J segment lost 0 bases and the V segment lost 4 bases, leaving 13 bases of the junction unmatched. Germline CDR1 is SGHTS and CDR2 is YDEGEE. This CDR3 is 19 amino acids long.

This chain links TRBV4-1 with TRBJ1-4; D ambiguous. Trimming removed 1 base from V and 3 bases from J, with 9 bases in between. Germline assignment: CDR1 MGHRA and CDR2 YSYEKL. This CDR3 region has 15 residues. The CDR3 reads CASSQAGVANEKLFF. CDR3 coding DNA: TGCGCCAGCAGCCAAGCCGGGGTGGCTAATGAAAAACTGTTTTTT.

This chain uses TRBV19 with TRBJ1-5; D is unclear. Per the germline V gene, CDR1 is LNHDA and CDR2 is SQIVND (reference sequence). Trimming took 4 bases from V and 0 from J, leaving 22 bases between them. The CDR3 has 19 residues. CDR3 nucleotide sequence: TGTGCCAGTAGTACCCCGTGGAGTGCCCTGACCCGTAGCAATCAGCCCCAGCATTTT. Translation: CASSTPWSALTRSNQPQHF.

This sequence joins TRBV19 and TRBJ2-5, with 12 bases identical to TRBD2. Unmatched junction bases numbered 5, after V lost 4 bases and J lost 5 bases. The CDR3 is 15 residues long. Germline-derived CDR1 and CDR2 are LNHDA and SQIVND (reference sequence). CDR3 loop: CASSTGLAGTETQYF. CDR3 sequence (DNA): TGTGCCAGTAGTACTGGACTAGCGGGAACTGAGACCCAGTACTTC.

The CDR3 nucleotides read TGTGCCAGCAGCGGCGCGGGGGTCAGAAACACCATATATTTT. Translating it yields CASSGAGVRNTIYF. The chain carries TRBV14 and TRBJ1-3; D might be TRBD1 (5 bases). The CDR3 extends over 14 amino acids. CDR1 and CDR2 (germline): SGHDN, FVKESK. The V and J ends lost 5 bases and 5 bases respectively, with 13 bases between them. Looking up the rest from reference TRBV14 and TRBJ1-3 gives the full variable domain: EAGVTQFPSHSVIEKGQTVTLRCDPISGHDNLYWYRRVMGKEIKFLLHFVKESKQDESGMPNNRFLAERTGGTYSTLKVQPAELEDSGVYFCASSGAGVRNTIYFGEGSWLTVV.

The rearrangement links TRBV6-5 to TRBJ2-1; maybe TRBD2 (6 bases). Trimming removed 2 bases from V and 1 base from J, with 9 bases in between. In germline, CDR1 is MNHEY, CDR2 SVGAGI. CDR3 length equals 15 residues. The CDR3 reads CASSYNGGSYNEQFF. CDR3 DNA: TGTGCCAGCAGTTACAATGGGGGGTCCTACAATGAGCAGTTCTTC.

The chain combines TRBV6-1 with TRBJ1-2; D is unclear. The V gene lost 4 bases and the J gene lost 0 bases, with 12 bases spanning the gap. In germline, CDR1 is MNHNS, CDR2 SASEGT. This CDR3 contains 15 residues. The CDR3 spells CASSGGLPANYGYTF. In DNA form, the CDR3 reads TGTGCCAGCAGTGGCGGACTTCCAGCTAACTATGGCTACACCTTC.

The chain has TRBV30 and TRBJ2-3, with unresolved D. The CDR3 consists of 13 residues. CDR1 is GTSNPN, CDR2 SVGIG, per germline (reference sequence). Trimming took 2 bases from V and 6 from J, leaving 12 bases between them. The CDR3 protein is CAWSRPTGDTQYF. The CDR3 DNA follows: TGTGCCTGGAGTCGGCCGACCGGGGATACGCAGTATTTT.

This clone occurred once. The rearrangement joins TRBV7-7 to TRBJ2-1, with D perhaps TRBD2 (5 bases). The length of the CDR3 is 13 residues. The V end lost 4 bases, the J end lost 9 bases, and 13 bases lay between the germline ends. From germline, CDR1 is SSHAT and CDR2 FNYEAQ (reference sequence). For the CDR3, the DNA is TGTGCCAGCAGCTCAGCTCGGGATGCTGAGCAGTTCTTC. The encoded protein is CASSSARDAEQFF.

This chain links TRBV10-2 with TRBJ2-6, with 7 bases aligning to TRBD2. Trimming took 7 bases from V and 0 from J; bases not matched to a gene: 9. The CDR3 is 17 residues long. In germline, CDR1 is WSHSY, CDR2 SAAADI. The CDR3 DNA follows: TGCGCCAGCATTCCAGCGGGGATCTCCTCTGGGGCCAACGTCCTGACTTTC. This gives the protein CASIPAGISSGANVLTF.

The chain is built from TRBV19 and TRBJ2-7, with D possibly matching TRBD2 (6 bases). Per germline, CDR1 LNHDA and CDR2 SQIVND (reference sequence). Trimming shortened V by 5 bases and J by 2 bases, and 13 bases separated the two germline ends. This CDR3 is 14 amino acids long. This chain's CDR3 is CASSVLAETYEQYF. CDR3 bases: TGTGCCAGTAGTGTGTTAGCGGAGACCTACGAGCAGTACTTC.

The chain combines TRBV6-4 with TRBJ2-7; TRBD1 is a possible D gene (7 bases). Trimming took 6 bases from V and 4 from J, leaving 25 bases between them. CDR3 length: 17 amino acids. Looked up from germline, CDR1 is MRHNA and CDR2 is SNTAGT. The CDR3 here is CASRARWGDRRFYEQYF. CDR3 sequence (DNA): TGTGCCAGCAGGGCCAGGTGGGGGGACAGAAGATTTTACGAGCAGTACTTC.

The J gene is TRBJ2-5, the V gene TRBV27; no clear D gene. CDR3 size: 13 residues. Germline CDR1 reads MNHEY; CDR2 reads SMNVEV (reference sequence). V shed 5 bases and J shed 5 bases, with 12 bases lying between them. DNA for the CDR3: TGTGCCAGCAGTAGGCAGCGCCGGGAGACCCAGTACTTC. This codes for CASSRQRRETQYF.

The chain combines TRBV20-1 with TRBJ1-1; D gene ambiguous. Germline assignment: CDR1 DFQATT and CDR2 SNEGSKA (reference sequence). The CDR3 length is 11 residues. V lost 6 bases and J lost 2, with 7 bases in between. CDR3 in amino acids: CSARQNTEAFF. Written as DNA, the CDR3 is TGCAGTGCACGACAAAACACTGAAGCTTTCTTT.

The V gene is TRBV19, the J gene TRBJ2-7; the D gene is possibly TRBD1 (6 bases). The V gene's germline CDR1 is LNHDA and CDR2 SQIVND (reference sequence). V was cut by 2 bases and J by 2 bases, with 16 bases left in between. This CDR3 is built from 16 residues. CDR3 sequence (DNA): TGTGCCAGTAGTATAATTACAGGGCCAGGGGCCTACGAGCAGTACTTC. Translating gives CASSIITGPGAYEQYF. Full variable domain (remainder filled in from reference TRBV19 and TRBJ2-7): DGGITQSPKYLFRKEGQNVTLSCEQNLNHDAMYWYRQDPGQGLRLIYYSQIVNDFQKGDIAEGYSVSREKKESFPLTVTSAQKNPTAFYLCASSIITGPGAYEQYFGPGTRLTVT.

V is TRBV19 and J is TRBJ1-2, with D maybe TRBD1 (5 bases). The V gene lost 0 bases and the J gene lost 8 bases, with 10 bases spanning the gap. Germline CDR1 reads LNHDA; CDR2 reads SQIVND (reference sequence). CDR3 size: 13 residues. CDR3 sequence reads: CASSIEGRRGYTF. CDR3 nucleotides: TGTGCCAGTAGTATAGAGGGGCGGCGAGGCTACACCTTC.